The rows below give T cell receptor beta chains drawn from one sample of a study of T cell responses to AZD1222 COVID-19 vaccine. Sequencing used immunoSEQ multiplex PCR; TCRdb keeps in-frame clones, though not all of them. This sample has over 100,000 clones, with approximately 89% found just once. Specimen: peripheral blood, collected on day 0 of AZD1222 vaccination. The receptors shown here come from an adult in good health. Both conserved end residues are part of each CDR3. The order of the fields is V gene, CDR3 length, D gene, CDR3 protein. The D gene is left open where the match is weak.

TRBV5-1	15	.	CASSLWAGVNSPLHF
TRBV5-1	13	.	CASSFRENTEAFF
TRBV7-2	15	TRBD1	CASSLGQGSYNEQFF
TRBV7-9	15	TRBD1	CASSLLGQGNAEAFF
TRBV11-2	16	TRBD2	CASSSLSRGGTDTQYF
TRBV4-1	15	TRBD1	CASSSRTGENTEAFF
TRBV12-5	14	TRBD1	CASGTGDTYNEQFF
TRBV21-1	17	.	CASSKGVERGNTGELFF
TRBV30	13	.	CAWEPSGVRGYTF
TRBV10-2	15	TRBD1	CASTLQGPGGNTQYF
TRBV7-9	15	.	CASSSHRGRAYEQYF
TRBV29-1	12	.	CSVDSGIDTQYF
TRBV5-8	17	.	CASNSRGAWGMNTEAFF
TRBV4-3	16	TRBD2	CASSHYGGGRQETQYF
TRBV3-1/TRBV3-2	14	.	CASSQVPTVGEQYF
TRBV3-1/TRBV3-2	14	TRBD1	CASRGTGGPDTQYF
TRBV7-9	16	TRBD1	CASSKDRGGVHNEQFF
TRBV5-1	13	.	CASSLTTGYGYTF
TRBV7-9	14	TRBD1	CASSNHRGIGELFF
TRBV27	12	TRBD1	CASSPRGLEAFF
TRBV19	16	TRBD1	CASSTTSGQGHQPQHF
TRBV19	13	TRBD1	CASSNRDSYEQYF
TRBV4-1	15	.	CASSQDVGGRQPQHF
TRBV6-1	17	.	CASSEGSVGPRYEKLFF
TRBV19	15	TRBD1	CASSIGGQGSYEQFF
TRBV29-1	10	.	CSVEIHGYTF
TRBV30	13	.	CASSDYMNSPLHF
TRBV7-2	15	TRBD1	CASSTVDRGSTGYTF
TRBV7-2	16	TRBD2	CASSGSRRGNPYEQYF
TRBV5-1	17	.	CASSPGRMTEGINEQFF
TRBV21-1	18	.	CASSNFGTPSYSNQPQHF
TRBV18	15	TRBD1	CASSPGQGFVYEQYF
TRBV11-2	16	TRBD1	CASSLLWGQGVTEAFF
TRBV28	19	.	CASSEPDQGWGITNYGYTF
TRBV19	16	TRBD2	CASSASGTSGGYEQFF
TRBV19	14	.	CASSTRTVGSGYTF
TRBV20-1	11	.	CSAWVNTEAFF
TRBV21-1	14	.	CASSGRRENQPQHF
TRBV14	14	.	CASSQQRGGTEAFF
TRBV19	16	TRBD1	CASRGQASSYNSPLHF
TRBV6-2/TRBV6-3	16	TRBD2	CASSSPRTSGVNEQFF
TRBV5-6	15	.	CASSLENRRIYGYTF
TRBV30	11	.	CARGAAETQYF
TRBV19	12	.	CASRRSESPLHF
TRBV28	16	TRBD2	CASTNKGLVEYNEQFF
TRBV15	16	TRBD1	CATSRDTWTGTPEQYF
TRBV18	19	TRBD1	CASSPNGGTGGENPDTQYF